This TCR beta chain was observed in a study of early T cells in non-severe SARS-CoV-2 infection. Overall study: Unsorted whole-blood RNA was sequenced in bulk, leaving chains unpaired.

Overall study results and limits: Comparison of clonotypes with VDJdb favored anti-spike CD8 responses while missing private and CD4 specificities.

This clonotype has only a few counts. Antigen: not known. Attached unique molecular identifiers marked individual cDNA molecules. MiXCR, applied by TCRdb to the 5' RACE reads, yields one record per CDR3 protein. The sample holds fewer than 100,000 distinct CDR3 sequences, roughly 6% seen once. Germline lookup yields CDR1 SGHRS and CDR2 YFSETQ. V shed 5 bases, J shed 2 bases, and the junction held 7 bases outside the gene matches. There are 15 residues in the CDR3. The rearrangement joins TRBV5-1 to TRBJ2-3; 8 bases map to TRBD2. Input material: whole blood. The TCR comes from an adult who was a healthcare worker with PCR-confirmed SARS-CoV-2 infection or an uninfected control (not recorded which). CDR3: CASRAAGGHTDTQYF. CDR3 bases: TGCGCCAGCAGGGCGGCGGGGGGTCACACAGATACGCAGTATTTT. The full variable domain, its missing parts supplied by reference TRBV5-1 and TRBJ2-3, is KAGVTQTPRYLIKTRGQQVTLSCSPISGHRSVSWYQQTPGQGLQFLFEYFSETQRNKGNFPGRFSGRQFSNSRSEMNVSTLELGDSALYLCASRAAGGHTDTQYFGPGTRLTVL.